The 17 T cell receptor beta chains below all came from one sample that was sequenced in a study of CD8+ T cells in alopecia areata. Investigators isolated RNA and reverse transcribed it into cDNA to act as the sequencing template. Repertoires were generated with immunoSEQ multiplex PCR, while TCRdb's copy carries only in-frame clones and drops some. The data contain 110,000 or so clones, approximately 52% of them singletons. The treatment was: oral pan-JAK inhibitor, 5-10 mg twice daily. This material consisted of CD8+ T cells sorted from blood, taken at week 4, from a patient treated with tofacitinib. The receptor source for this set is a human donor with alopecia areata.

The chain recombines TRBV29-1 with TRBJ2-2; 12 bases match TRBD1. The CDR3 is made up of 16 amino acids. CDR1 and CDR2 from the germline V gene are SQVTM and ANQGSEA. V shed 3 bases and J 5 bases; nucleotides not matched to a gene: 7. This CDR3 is CSVDGGQGARTGELFF. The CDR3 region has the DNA TGCAGCGTTGATGGGGGACAGGGGGCCAGGACCGGGGAGCTGTTTTTT.

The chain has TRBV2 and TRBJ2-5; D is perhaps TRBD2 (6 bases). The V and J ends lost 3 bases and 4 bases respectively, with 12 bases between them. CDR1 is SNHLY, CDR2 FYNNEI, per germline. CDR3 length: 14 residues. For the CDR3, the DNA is TGTGCCAGCAGTGACGAGACTAGACCAGAGACCCAGTACTTC. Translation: CASSDETRPETQYF.

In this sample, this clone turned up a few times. Written as DNA, the CDR3 is TGTGCCAGCAGTGCTAACGGTGATAATTCACCCCTCCACTTT. Its protein product is CASSANGDNSPLHF. The rearrangement links TRBV2 to TRBJ1-6; D gene uncertain. Germline CDR1 is SNHLY and CDR2 is FYNNEI. The CDR3 spans 14 residues. With 4 bases removed from V and 5 bases from J, the gap between germline ends came to 9 bases.

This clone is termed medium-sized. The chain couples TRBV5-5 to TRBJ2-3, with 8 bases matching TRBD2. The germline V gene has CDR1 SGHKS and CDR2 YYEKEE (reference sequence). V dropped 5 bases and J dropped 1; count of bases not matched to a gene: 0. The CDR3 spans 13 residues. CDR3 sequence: CASRRGGTDTQYF. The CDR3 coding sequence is TGTGCCAGCAGGCGGGGGGGCACAGATACGCAGTATTTT.

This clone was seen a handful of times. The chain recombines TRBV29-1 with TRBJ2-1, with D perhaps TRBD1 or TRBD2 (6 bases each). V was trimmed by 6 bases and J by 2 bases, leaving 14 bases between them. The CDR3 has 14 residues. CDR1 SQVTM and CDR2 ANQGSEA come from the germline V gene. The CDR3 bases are TGCAGCGTGGAGGGGGACGAGGCCTACAATGAGCAGTTCTTC. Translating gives CSVEGDEAYNEQFF.

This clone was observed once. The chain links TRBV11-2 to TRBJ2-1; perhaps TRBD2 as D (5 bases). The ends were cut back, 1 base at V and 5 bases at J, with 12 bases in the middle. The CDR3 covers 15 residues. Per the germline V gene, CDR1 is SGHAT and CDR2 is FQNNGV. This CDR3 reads CASSLAASLDNEQFF. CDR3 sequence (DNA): TGTGCCAGCAGCTTAGCGGCTAGCTTAGACAATGAGCAGTTCTTC.

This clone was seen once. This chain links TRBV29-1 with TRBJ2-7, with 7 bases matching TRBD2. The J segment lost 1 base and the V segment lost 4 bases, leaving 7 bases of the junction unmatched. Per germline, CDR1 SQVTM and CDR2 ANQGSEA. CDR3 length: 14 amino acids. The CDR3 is CSVAVGGESYEQYF. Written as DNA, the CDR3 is TGCAGCGTTGCCGTGGGGGGGGAATCCTACGAGCAGTACTTC.

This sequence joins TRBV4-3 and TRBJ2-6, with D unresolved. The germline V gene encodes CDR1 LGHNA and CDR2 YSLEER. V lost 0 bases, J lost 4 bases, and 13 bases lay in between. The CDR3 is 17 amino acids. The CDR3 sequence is CASSQDGWGTGANVLTF. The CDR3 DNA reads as TGCGCCAGCAGCCAAGATGGATGGGGAACCGGGGCCAACGTCCTGACTTTC.

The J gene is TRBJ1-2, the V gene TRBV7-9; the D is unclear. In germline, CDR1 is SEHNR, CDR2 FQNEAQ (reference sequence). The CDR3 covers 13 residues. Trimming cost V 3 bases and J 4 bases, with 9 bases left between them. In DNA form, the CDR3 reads TGTGCCAGCAGCTTTAGCTCGGTCTATGGCTACACCTTC. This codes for CASSFSSVYGYTF.

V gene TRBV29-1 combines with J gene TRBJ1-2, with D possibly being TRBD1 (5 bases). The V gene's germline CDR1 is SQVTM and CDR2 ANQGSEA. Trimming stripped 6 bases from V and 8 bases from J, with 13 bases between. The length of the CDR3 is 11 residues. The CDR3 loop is CSVSGARGYTF. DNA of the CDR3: TGCAGCGTGTCCGGGGCTCGAGGCTACACCTTC.

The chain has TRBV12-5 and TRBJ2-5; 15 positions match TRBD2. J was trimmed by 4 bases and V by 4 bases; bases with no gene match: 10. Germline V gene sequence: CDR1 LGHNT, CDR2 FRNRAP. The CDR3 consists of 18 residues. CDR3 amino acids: CASGSGLAGGPLRETQYF. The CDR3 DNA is TGTGCTAGTGGTTCCGGACTAGCGGGGGGGCCTTTGAGAGAGACCCAGTACTTC.

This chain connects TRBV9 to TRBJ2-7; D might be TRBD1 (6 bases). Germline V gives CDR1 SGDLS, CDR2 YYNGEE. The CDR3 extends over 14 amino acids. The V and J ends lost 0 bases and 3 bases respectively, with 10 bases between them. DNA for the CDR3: TGTGCCAGCAGCGTAGTTCCAGGGGTCTACGAGCAGTACTTC. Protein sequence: CASSVVPGVYEQYF.

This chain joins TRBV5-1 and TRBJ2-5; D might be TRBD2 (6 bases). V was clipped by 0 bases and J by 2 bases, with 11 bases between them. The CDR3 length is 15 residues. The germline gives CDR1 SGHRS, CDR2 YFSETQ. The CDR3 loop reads CASSLAGSGQETQYF. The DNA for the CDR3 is TGCGCCAGCAGCTTGGCAGGTAGCGGACAAGAGACCCAGTACTTC.

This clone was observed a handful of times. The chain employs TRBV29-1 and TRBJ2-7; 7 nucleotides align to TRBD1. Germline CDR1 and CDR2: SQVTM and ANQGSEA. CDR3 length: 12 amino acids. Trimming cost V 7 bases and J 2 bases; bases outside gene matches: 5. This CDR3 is CSAGQETYEQYF. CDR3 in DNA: TGCAGCGCTGGACAGGAGACCTACGAGCAGTACTTC.

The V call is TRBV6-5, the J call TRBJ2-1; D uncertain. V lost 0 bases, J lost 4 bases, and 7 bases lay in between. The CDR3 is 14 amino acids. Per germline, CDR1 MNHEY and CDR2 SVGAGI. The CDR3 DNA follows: TGTGCCAGCAGTTACTCGTGGCAATACAATGAGCAGTTCTTC. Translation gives CASSYSWQYNEQFF.

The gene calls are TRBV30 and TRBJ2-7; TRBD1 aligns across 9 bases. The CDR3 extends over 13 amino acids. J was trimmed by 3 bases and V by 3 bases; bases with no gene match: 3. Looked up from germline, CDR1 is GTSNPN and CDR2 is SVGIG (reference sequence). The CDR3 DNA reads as TGTGCCTGGAGCACAGGGGGCGACTACGAGCAGTACTTC. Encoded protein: CAWSTGGDYEQYF.

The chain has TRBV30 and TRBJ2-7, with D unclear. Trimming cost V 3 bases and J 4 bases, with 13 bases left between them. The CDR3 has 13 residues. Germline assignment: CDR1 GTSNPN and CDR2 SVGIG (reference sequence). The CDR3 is CAWRDVTLYEQYF. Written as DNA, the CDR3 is TGTGCCTGGAGAGATGTGACCCTATACGAGCAGTACTTC. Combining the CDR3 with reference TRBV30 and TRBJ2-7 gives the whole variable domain SQTIHQWPATLVQPVGSPLSLECTVEGTSNPNLYWYRQAAGRGLQLLFYSVGIGQISSEVPQNLSASRPQDRQFILSSKKLLLSDSGFYLCAWRDVTLYEQYFGPGTRLTVT.